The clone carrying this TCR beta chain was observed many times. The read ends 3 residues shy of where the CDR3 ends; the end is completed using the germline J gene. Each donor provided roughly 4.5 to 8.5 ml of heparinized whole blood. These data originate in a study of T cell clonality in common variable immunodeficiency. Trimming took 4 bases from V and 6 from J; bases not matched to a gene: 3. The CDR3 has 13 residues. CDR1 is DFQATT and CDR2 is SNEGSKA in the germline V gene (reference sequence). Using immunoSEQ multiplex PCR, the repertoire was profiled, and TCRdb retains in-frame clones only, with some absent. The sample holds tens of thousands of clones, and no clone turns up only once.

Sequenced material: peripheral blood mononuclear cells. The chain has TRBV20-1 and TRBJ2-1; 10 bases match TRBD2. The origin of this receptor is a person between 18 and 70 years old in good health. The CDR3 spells CSAKAGGPNEQFF. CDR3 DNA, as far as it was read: TGCAGTGCTAAAGCGGGAGGGCCCAATGAG.